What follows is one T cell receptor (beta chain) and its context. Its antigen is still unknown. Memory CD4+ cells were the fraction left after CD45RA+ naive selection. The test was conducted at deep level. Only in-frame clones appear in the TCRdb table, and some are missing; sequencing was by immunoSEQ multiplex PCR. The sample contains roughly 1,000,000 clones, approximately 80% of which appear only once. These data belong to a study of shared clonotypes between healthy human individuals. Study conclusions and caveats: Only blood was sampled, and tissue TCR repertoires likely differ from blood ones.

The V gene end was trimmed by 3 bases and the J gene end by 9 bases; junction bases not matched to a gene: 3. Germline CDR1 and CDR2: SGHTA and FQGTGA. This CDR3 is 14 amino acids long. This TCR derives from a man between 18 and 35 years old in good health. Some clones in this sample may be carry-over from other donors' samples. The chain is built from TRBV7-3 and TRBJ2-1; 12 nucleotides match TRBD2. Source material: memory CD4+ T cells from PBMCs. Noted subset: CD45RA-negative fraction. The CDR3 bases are TGTGCCAGCAGCTTGACTAGCGGGAGTGGTGAGCAGTTCTTC. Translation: CASSLTSGSGEQFF. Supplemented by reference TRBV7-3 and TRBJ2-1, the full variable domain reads GAGVSQTPSNKVTEKGKYVELRCDPISGHTALYWYRQSLGQGPEFLIYFQGTGAADDSGLPNDRFFAVRPEGSVSTLKIQRTERGDSAVYLCASSLTSGSGEQFFGPGTRLTVL.